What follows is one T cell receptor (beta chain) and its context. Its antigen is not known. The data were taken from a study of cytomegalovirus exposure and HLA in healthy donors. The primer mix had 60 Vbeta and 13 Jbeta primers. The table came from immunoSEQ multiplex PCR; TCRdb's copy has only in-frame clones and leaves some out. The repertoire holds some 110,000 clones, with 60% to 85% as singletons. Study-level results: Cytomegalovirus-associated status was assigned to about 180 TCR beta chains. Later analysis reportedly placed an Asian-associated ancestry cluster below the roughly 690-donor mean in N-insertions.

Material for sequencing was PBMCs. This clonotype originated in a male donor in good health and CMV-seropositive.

The CDR3 DNA follows: TGTGCCAGCAGCTTATCCCAGGGCACTGAAGCTTTCTTT. Translation gives CASSLSQGTEAFF. V usage is TRBV7-6 and J usage is TRBJ1-1; D might be TRBD1 (5 bases). V was clipped by 2 bases and J by 4 bases, with 8 bases between them. The CDR3 consists of 13 residues. In germline, CDR1 is SGHVS, CDR2 FNYEAQ.